These 10 T cell receptor beta chains were all obtained from the same sample, sequenced in a study of T cell responses to AZD1222 COVID-19 vaccine. Sequencing used immunoSEQ multiplex PCR; TCRdb keeps in-frame clones, though not all of them. The data contain more than 140,000 clones, around 88% of them singletons. Specimen: peripheral blood, collected on day 0 of MenACWY control vaccination. These receptors came from an adult in good health.

The chain has TRBV24-1 and TRBJ2-2, with D perhaps matching TRBD2 (6 bases). The CDR3 runs 15 residues. The V end was cut by 7 bases, the J end by 0 bases, with 11 bases between. The V gene's germline CDR1 is KGHDR and CDR2 SFDVKD. In DNA, the CDR3 is TGTGCCACCAGCGGGGGACGGACGAACACCGGGGAGCTGTTTTTT. The encoded protein is CATSGGRTNTGELFF.

This rearrangement joins TRBV30 to TRBJ1-5; D is uncertain. The length of the CDR3 is 13 residues. Trimming cost V 0 bases and J 1 base, with 4 bases left between them. The V gene's germline CDR1 is GTSNPN and CDR2 SVGIG (reference sequence). CDR3 protein: CAWSVRSNQPQHF. DNA for the CDR3: TGTGCCTGGAGTGTACGAAGCAATCAGCCCCAGCATTTT.

This clone appeared a single time. This sequence joins TRBV27 and TRBJ1-5; D gene uncertain. Looked up from germline, CDR1 is MNHEY and CDR2 is SMNVEV (reference sequence). V lost 4 bases to trimming and J lost 0 bases, with 4 bases between them. The CDR3 runs 13 residues. CDR3 bases: TGTGCCAGCAGTTCCGATAGCAATCAGCCCCAGCATTTT. It yields the protein CASSSDSNQPQHF.

With regard to this clone: This sample includes further DNA sequences coding for the same CDR3. V is TRBV5-1 and J is TRBJ1-5; tentative D call: TRBD1 (5 bases). Trimming left V 4 bases short and J 4 bases short, with 12 bases between. This CDR3 has 14 residues. Germline CDR1 SGHRS, CDR2 YFSETQ. CDR3 DNA sequence: TGCGCCAGCAGCCTGGACGGGGGTAATCAGCCCCAGCATTTT. This gives the protein CASSLDGGNQPQHF. The full variable domain, its missing parts supplied by reference TRBV5-1 and TRBJ1-5, is KAGVTQTPRYLIKTRGQQVTLSCSPISGHRSVSWYQQTPGQGLQFLFEYFSETQRNKGNFPGRFSGRQFSNSRSEMNVSTLELGDSALYLCASSLDGGNQPQHFGDGTRLSIL.

V is TRBV7-8 and J is TRBJ2-7; D unclear. Trimming took off 2 bases at V and 4 bases at J, with 12 bases between the two ends. Germline lookup yields CDR1 SGHVS and CDR2 FQNEAQ. This CDR3 is built from 14 residues. The CDR3 region is CASSLFRQWYEQYF. The CDR3 DNA is TGTGCCAGCAGCTTATTCCGGCAGTGGTACGAGCAGTACTTC.

This chain links TRBV28 with TRBJ1-3, with 11 nucleotides matching TRBD1. V lost 4 bases and J lost 4; bases outside the gene matches: 18. Germline V lookup: CDR1 MDHEN, CDR2 SYDVKM. The CDR3 runs to 20 residues. The CDR3 spells CASSSNPGQGGAQTGNTIYF. CDR3 DNA: TGTGCCAGCAGTTCAAACCCGGGACAGGGGGGAGCTCAGACCGGAAACACCATATATTTT.

This clone was detected once. The chain recombines TRBV28 with TRBJ2-2; D gene ambiguous. The germline gives CDR1 MDHEN, CDR2 SYDVKM. Trimming pared 5 bases from V and 6 bases from J, leaving 13 bases between. The CDR3 is 14 residues long. The CDR3 reads CASSPPQRSGELFF. The CDR3 bases are TGTGCCAGCAGTCCCCCCCAGCGCTCCGGGGAGCTGTTTTTT.

The V gene is TRBV9, the J gene TRBJ2-3, with TRBD2 matching over 10 bases. There are 16 residues in the CDR3. Germline V gives CDR1 SGDLS, CDR2 YYNGEE. Trimming at V came to 0 bases and at J to 2 bases, leaving 3 bases not matched to a gene. The CDR3: CASSVGTSGFTDTQYF. The DNA for the CDR3 is TGTGCCAGCAGCGTAGGGACTAGCGGTTTCACAGATACGCAGTATTTT.

The chain is built from TRBV9 and TRBJ2-6; the D is unclear. This CDR3 is built from 15 residues. CDR1 is SGDLS and CDR2 is YYNGEE in the germline V gene. V lost 7 bases to trimming and J lost 0 bases, with 11 bases between them. The CDR3 bases are TGTGCCAGCTCTATCGTAGGCTCTGGGGCCAACGTCCTGACTTTC. Amino acid sequence: CASSIVGSGANVLTF.

The chain joins TRBV6-2 or TRBV6-3 to TRBJ1-5, with D unresolved. Trimming removed 2 bases at V and 3 bases at J, with 8 bases between. The CDR3 is 14 amino acids. Germline values: CDR1 MNHEY, CDR2 SVGEGT. CDR3 in DNA: TGTGCCAGCAGTTACGCGGGTCCCAATCAGCCCCAGCATTTT. The encoded protein is CASSYAGPNQPQHF.